The 12 T cell receptor beta chains reported below all come from one sample, sequenced in a study of blood T cell repertoires in COVID-19. This table comes from immunoSEQ multiplex PCR, and its TCRdb copy is limited to in-frame clones, with some not included. The sample has about 240,000 clones; 75% to 85% are singletons. The sample comprised peripheral blood. These TCRs come from a woman aged 80 or over with COVID-19, enrolled during active disease.

This chain uses TRBV27 with TRBJ2-7, with TRBD1 matching 9 bases. Trimming cost V 5 bases and J 4 bases; bases outside gene matches: 3. The CDR3 totals 13 residues. From germline, CDR1 is MNHEY and CDR2 SMNVEV (reference sequence). This CDR3 is CASSRDRVYEQYF. The CDR3 coding sequence is TGTGCCAGCAGTCGGGACAGGGTTTACGAGCAGTACTTC.

The chain combines TRBV6-2 or TRBV6-3 with TRBJ2-1; TRBD2 matches at 8 bases. V gave up 4 bases and J gave up 12 bases; unmatched junction bases: 5. The CDR3 contains 12 residues. Germline V gene data show CDR1 as MNHEY and CDR2 as SVGEGT. CDR3 DNA sequence: TGTGCCAGCAGTTGGAGACTAGCGAGGCAGTTCTTC. Amino acid sequence: CASSWRLARQFF.

The chain is built from TRBV19 and TRBJ1-1; tentatively, D is TRBD1 (6 bases). V was pared by 1 base and J by 1 base, with 10 bases between. Germline V gene sequence: CDR1 LNHDA, CDR2 SQIVND (reference sequence). This CDR3 region has 15 residues. CDR3 DNA sequence: TGTGCCAGTAGTATAGGGCGGGGGGCGAACACTGAAGCTTTCTTT. It encodes CASSIGRGANTEAFF.

The chain couples TRBV5-1 to TRBJ1-2; 7 positions match TRBD1. The CDR3 is 15 amino acids. From germline, CDR1 is SGHRS and CDR2 YFSETQ. V was clipped by 3 bases and J by 4 bases; unmatched bases: 9. The CDR3 nucleotides read TGCGCCAGCAGCTGGAGACAGGGTGGAGGCTATGGCTACACCTTC. It specifies CASSWRQGGGYGYTF.

The chain is built from TRBV19 and TRBJ1-3; D ambiguous. Looked up from germline, CDR1 is LNHDA and CDR2 is SQIVND (reference sequence). The ends were cut back, 3 bases at V and 0 bases at J, with 6 bases in the middle. The CDR3 contains 14 residues. CDR3 sequence: CASSITSSGNTIYF. In DNA form, the CDR3 reads TGTGCCAGTAGTATCACCAGCTCTGGAAACACCATATATTTT.

The chain carries TRBV10-3 and TRBJ1-4; 9 positions match TRBD1. The CDR3 extends over 14 amino acids. Germline V gene data show CDR1 as ENHRY and CDR2 as SYGVKD. Unmatched junction bases numbered 6, after V lost 5 bases and J lost 8 bases. In DNA, the CDR3 is TGTGCCATCAGTTCTGGACAGGGGCAAGAAAAACTGTTTTTT. It is translated as CAISSGQGQEKLFF.

The CDR3 DNA is TGCGCCAGCACCCGGGACGGGACAGGGGAGTACAATGAGCAGTTCTTC. Protein: CASTRDGTGEYNEQFF. The chain uses TRBV4-1 and TRBJ2-1; 10 bases match TRBD1. Germline lookup yields CDR1 MGHRA and CDR2 YSYEKL. CDR3 size: 16 residues. The V segment lost 7 bases and the J segment 4 bases; nucleotides outside the gene matches: 10.

The chain combines TRBV4-1 with TRBJ1-3; D is ambiguous. This CDR3 comprises 13 residues. The V and J ends lost 0 bases and 9 bases respectively, with 9 bases between them. The V gene's germline CDR1 is MGHRA and CDR2 YSYEKL. CDR3 in amino acids: CASSQEAPSTIYF. The CDR3 DNA is TGCGCCAGCAGCCAAGAAGCCCCAAGCACCATATATTTT.

The chain joins TRBV18 to TRBJ1-6; no definite D call. Germline assignment: CDR1 KGHSH and CDR2 LQKENI. V was shortened by 0 bases and J by 7 bases, with 10 bases between the two germline ends. This CDR3 has 15 amino acids. The CDR3 spells CASSPPSGVNSPLHF. The CDR3 DNA is TGTGCCAGCTCACCACCAAGCGGGGTAAATTCACCCCTCCACTTT.

This chain links TRBV27 with TRBJ2-7, with TRBD2 identical over 10 bases. Germline trimming cut 3 bases from V and 2 bases from J; bases unmatched to any gene: 10. Germline V lookup: CDR1 MNHEY, CDR2 SMNVEV (reference sequence). CDR3 size: 17 residues. Written as DNA, the CDR3 is TGTGCCAGCAGTTTCCGAACCGGGACTAGCGTCCCCTACGAGCAGTACTTC. This encodes CASSFRTGTSVPYEQYF.

The gene calls are TRBV19 and TRBJ2-3, with D possibly TRBD2 on 6 matching bases. Trimming cost V 10 bases and J 5 bases, with 22 bases left between them. The CDR3 is made up of 15 amino acids. Germline V lookup: CDR1 LNHDA, CDR2 SQIVND (reference sequence). The CDR3 nucleotides read TGTGCCACCAGGACTACCCAGAGGAACAGAGATACGCAGTATTTT. Translation: CATRTTQRNRDTQYF.

The chain combines TRBV5-6 with TRBJ1-2, with D perhaps matching TRBD1 (5 bases). CDR3 length equals 14 residues. Trimming removed 2 bases from V and 2 bases from J, with 10 bases in between. Germline V lookup: CDR1 SGHDT, CDR2 YYEEEE. CDR3 in amino acids: CASSLDAGNYGYTF. The CDR3 nucleotides read TGTGCCAGCAGCTTAGATGCAGGGAACTATGGCTACACCTTC.